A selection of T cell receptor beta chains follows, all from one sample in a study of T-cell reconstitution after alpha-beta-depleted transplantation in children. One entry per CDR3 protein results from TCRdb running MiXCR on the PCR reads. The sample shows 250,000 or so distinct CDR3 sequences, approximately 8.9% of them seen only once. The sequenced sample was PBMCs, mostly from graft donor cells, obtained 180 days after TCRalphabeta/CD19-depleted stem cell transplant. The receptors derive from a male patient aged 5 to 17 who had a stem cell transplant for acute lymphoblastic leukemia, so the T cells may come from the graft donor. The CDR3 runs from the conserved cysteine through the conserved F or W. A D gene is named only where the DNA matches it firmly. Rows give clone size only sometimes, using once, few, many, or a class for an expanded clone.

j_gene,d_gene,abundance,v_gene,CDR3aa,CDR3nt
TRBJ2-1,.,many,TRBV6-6,CASSPGSPGEQFF,TGTGCCAGCAGCCCCGGGAGCCCAGGTGAGCAGTTCTTC
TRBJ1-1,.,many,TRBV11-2,CASSPNMNTEAFF,TGTGCCAGCAGCCCTAATATGAACACTGAAGCTTTCTTT
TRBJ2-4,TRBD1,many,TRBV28,CASLEGAAAKNIQYF,TGTGCCAGCCTAGAGGGGGCGGCAGCCAAAAACATTCAGTACTTC
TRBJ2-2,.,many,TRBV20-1,CSARGGKLSGELFF,TGCAGTGCTAGGGGCGGGAAATTGTCCGGGGAGCTGTTTTTT
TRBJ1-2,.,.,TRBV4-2,CASSQLLTGHQNDYTF,TGTGCCAGCAGCCAACTCCTAACGGGACATCAAAATGACTACACCTTC
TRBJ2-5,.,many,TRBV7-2,CASSLVQGLLKETQYF,TGTGCCAGCAGCTTAGTCCAGGGTCTTCTCAAAGAGACCCAGTACTTC
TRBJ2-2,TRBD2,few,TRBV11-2,CASSKRLAGYTGELFF,TGTGCCAGCAGCAAGCGACTAGCGGGATATACCGGGGAGCTGTTTTTT
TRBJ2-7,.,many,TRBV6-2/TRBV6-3,CASSWGHSYEQYF,TGTGCCAGCAGCTGGGGACACTCCTACGAGCAGTACTTC
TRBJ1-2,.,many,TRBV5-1,CASSLATHGYGYTF,TGCGCCAGCAGCTTGGCGACACACGGCTATGGCTACACCTTC
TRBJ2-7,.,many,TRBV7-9,CASSLQEYEQYF,TGTGCCAGCAGCTTACAAGAGTACGAGCAGTACTTC
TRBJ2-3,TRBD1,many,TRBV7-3,CASSLKPHTGASTDTQYF,TGTGCCAGCAGCTTAAAACCCCACACAGGGGCCAGCACAGATACGCAGTATTTT